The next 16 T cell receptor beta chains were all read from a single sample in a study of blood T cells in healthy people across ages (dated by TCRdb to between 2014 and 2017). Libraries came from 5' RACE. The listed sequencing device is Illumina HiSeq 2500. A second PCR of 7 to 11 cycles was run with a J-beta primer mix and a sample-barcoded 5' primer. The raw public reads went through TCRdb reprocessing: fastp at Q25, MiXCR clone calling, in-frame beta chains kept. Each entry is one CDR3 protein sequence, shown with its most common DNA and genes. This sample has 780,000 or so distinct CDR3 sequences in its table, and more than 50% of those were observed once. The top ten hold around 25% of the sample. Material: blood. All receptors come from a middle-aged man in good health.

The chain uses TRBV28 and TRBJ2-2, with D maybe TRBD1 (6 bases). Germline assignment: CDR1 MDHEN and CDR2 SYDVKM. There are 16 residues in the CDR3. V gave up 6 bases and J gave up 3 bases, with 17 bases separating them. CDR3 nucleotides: TGTGCCAGCAGGAACACAGGGAGAGGCTACACCGGGGAGCTGTTTTTT. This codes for CASRNTGRGYTGELFF.

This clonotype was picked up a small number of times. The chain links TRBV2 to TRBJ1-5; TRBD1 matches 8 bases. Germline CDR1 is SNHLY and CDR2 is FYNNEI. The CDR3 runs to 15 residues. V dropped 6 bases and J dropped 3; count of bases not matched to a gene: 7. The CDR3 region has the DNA TGTGCCAGCAGGGCGGACAGGGCCTACAATCAGCCCCAGCATTTT. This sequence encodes CASRADRAYNQPQHF.

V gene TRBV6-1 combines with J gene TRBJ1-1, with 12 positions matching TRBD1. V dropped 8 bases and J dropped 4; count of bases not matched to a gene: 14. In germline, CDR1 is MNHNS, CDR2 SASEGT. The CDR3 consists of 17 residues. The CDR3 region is CASHRGQGAIFGTEAFF. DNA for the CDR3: TGTGCCAGCCATAGGGGACAGGGGGCAATTTTTGGCACTGAAGCTTTCTTT.

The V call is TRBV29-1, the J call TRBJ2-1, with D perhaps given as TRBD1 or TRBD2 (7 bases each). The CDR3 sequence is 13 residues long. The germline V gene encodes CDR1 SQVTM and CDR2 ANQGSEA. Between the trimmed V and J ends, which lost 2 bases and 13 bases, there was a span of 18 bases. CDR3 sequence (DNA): TGCAGCGTTGAATCTGCAGGGGGGGAGACCCAGTTCTTC. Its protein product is CSVESAGGETQFF.

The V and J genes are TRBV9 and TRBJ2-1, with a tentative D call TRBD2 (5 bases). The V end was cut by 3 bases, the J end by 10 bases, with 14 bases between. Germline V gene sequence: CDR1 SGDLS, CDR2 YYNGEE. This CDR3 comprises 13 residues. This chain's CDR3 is CASSAGKGYEQFF. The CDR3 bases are TGTGCCAGCAGCGCGGGAAAAGGGTACGAGCAGTTCTTC. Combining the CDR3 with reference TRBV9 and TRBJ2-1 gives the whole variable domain DSGVTQTPKHLITATGQRVTLRCSPRSGDLSVYWYQQSLDQGLQFLIQYYNGEERAKGNILERFSAQQFPDLHSELNLSSLELGDSALYFCASSAGKGYEQFFGPGTRLTVL.

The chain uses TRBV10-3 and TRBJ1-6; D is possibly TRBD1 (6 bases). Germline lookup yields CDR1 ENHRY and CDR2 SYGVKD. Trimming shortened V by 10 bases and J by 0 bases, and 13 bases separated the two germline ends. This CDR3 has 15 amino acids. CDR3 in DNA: TGTGCCACACAGGGTATCAACTCCTATAATTCACCCCTCCACTTT. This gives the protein CATQGINSYNSPLHF.

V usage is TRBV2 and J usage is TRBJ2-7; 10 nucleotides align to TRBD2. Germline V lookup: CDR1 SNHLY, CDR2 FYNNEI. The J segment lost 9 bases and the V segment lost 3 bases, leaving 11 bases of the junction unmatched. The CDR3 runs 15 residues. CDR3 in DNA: TGTGCCAGCAGTGATCAGTCTAGCGGGAGTGGGGGGCAGTACTTC. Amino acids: CASSDQSSGSGGQYF.

CDR3 sequence reads: CASSVRTGGYNEQFF. The CDR3 coding sequence is TGTGCCAGCAGCGTGCGGACAGGGGGTTACAATGAGCAGTTCTTC. This chain links TRBV9 with TRBJ2-1, with TRBD1 identical over 10 bases. The germline V gene encodes CDR1 SGDLS and CDR2 YYNGEE. The length of the CDR3 is 15 residues. V was clipped by 2 bases and J by 4 bases; unmatched bases: 3.

The CDR3 loop is CASSFSDGPTDTQYF. The CDR3 DNA is TGTGCCAGCAGCTTCTCTGACGGGCCCACAGATACGCAGTATTTT. The chain recombines TRBV7-6 with TRBJ2-3; D unclear. The CDR3 runs 15 residues. Trimming took 3 bases from V and 2 from J, leaving 12 bases between them. Germline lookup yields CDR1 SGHVS and CDR2 FNYEAQ.

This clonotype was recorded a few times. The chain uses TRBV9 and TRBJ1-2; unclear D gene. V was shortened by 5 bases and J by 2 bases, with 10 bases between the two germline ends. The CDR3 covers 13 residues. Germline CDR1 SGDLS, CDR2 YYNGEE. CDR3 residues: CASRDFGNYGYTF. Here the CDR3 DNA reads TGTGCCAGCAGGGACTTTGGAAACTATGGCTACACCTTC. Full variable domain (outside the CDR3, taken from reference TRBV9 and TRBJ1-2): DSGVTQTPKHLITATGQRVTLRCSPRSGDLSVYWYQQSLDQGLQFLIQYYNGEERAKGNILERFSAQQFPDLHSELNLSSLELGDSALYFCASRDFGNYGYTFGSGTRLTVV.

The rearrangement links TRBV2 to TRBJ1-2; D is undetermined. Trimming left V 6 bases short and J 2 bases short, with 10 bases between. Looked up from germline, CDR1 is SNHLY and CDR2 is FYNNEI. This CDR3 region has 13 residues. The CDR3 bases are TGTGCCAGCAGAAGCGGAAGCAACTATGGCTACACCTTC. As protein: CASRSGSNYGYTF. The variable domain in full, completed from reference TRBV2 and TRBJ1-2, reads EPEVTQTPSHQVTQMGQEVILRCVPISNHLYFYWYRQILGQKVEFLVSFYNNEISEKSEIFDDQFSVERPDGSNFTLKIRSTKLEDSAMYFCASRSGSNYGYTFGSGTRLTVV.

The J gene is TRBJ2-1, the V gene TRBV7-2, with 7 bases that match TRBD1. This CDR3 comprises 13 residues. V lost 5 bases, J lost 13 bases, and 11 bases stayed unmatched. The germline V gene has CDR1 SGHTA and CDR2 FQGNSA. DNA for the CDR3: TGTGCCAGCAGCCGGGACAGCAAAGAGACCCAGTTCTTC. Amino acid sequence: CASSRDSKETQFF.

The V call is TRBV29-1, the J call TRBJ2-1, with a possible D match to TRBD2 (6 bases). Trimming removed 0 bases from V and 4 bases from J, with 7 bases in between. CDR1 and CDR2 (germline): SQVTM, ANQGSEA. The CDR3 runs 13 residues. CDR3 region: CSVEEGGYNEQFF. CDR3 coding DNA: TGCAGCGTTGAAGAAGGAGGGTACAATGAGCAGTTCTTC.

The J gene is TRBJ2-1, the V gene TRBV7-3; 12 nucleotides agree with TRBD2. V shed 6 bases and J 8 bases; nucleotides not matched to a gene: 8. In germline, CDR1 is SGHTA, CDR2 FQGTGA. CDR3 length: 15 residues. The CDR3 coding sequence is TGTGCCAGCAGTCTAGCGGGAGGGCCACGGTATGAGCAGTTCTTC. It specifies CASSLAGGPRYEQFF.

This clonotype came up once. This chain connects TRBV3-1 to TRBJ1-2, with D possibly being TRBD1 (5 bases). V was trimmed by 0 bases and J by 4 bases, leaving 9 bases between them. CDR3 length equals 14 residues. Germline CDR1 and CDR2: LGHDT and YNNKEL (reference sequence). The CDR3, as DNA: TGTGCCAGCAGCCAAGATCGGGGCGCCTATGGCTACACCTTC. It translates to CASSQDRGAYGYTF.

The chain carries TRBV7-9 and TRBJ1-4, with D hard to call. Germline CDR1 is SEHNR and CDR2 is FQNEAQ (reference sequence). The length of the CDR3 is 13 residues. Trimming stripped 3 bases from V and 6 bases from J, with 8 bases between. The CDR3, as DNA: TGTGCCAGCAGCTTTGGGCTAGATGAAAAACTGTTTTTT. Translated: CASSFGLDEKLFF.